This T cell receptor (beta chain) was captured by sequencing in a study of blood T cell repertoires in COVID-19. For the study at large: Specimens from acute and convalescent COVID-19 originated in the United States, Italy and Spain.

Germline lookup yields CDR1 MDHEN and CDR2 SYDVKM. There are 16 residues in the CDR3. V trimming: 4 bases; J trimming: 3 bases; junction bases outside the gene matches: 8. The table came from immunoSEQ multiplex PCR; TCRdb's copy has only in-frame clones and leaves some out. The sample carries about 170,000 clones, roughly 86% recorded once. The clonotype was recovered from a man aged 65-85 years with acute or convalescent COVID-19. This chain joins TRBV28 and TRBJ2-3; 9 bases line up with TRBD2. The sequenced sample was peripheral blood. CDR3 DNA: TGTGCCAGCAGTTCCGCTAGCGGGACCGAGACAGATACGCAGTATTTT. Its translation is CASSSASGTETDTQYF.